This T cell receptor (beta chain) was found in a study of regulatory T cells in long-lasting Graves disease. Study in general: Antithyroid drug exposure in newly diagnosed Graves' patients had lasted under 3 months.

This clonotype was detected ten times or more. Time point defined: newly diagnosed GD, antithyroid drugs for less than 3 months. After RNA was extracted from PBMCs, the TCR library was made from it. Library construction for TCR beta used iRepertoire HTBI primers and Arm-PCR of CDR3 regions. TCRdb reprocessed the multiplex PCR reads via MiXCR and lists one record per CDR3 protein. The sample has hundreds of thousands of distinct CDR3 sequences, under 20% seen once. CDR3 length equals 15 residues. Trimming left V 6 bases short and J 6 bases short, with 18 bases between. The germline V gene has CDR1 MDHEN and CDR2 SYDVKM. This same sample was also taken into another study, of T cells in Graves' hyperthyroidism and ophthalmopathy.

The chain links TRBV28 to TRBJ1-5; maybe TRBD1 (6 bases). The sample consisted of peripheral blood mononuclear cells (PBMCs), taken at new diagnosis, from a patient treated with antithyroid drugs. The sequence came from a woman aged 25 to 45 with Graves disease. CDR3 bases: TGTGCCAGCAGCCCCGAGGGGGGAAGCGGTCAGCCCCAGCATTTT. Its protein is CASSPEGGSGQPQHF. Full variable domain (outside the CDR3, taken from reference TRBV28 and TRBJ1-5): DVKVTQSSRYLVKRTGEKVFLECVQDMDHENMFWYRQDPGLGLRLIYFSYDVKMKEKGDIPEGYSVSREKKERFSLILESASTNQTSMYLCASSPEGGSGQPQHFGDGTRLSIL.